The rows below give T cell receptor beta chains drawn from one sample of a study of post-analysis software for immune sequencing data. TCRdb re-derived calls from the PCR reads in MiXCR, one entry per CDR3 protein. The sample holds 450,000 to 650,000 distinct CDR3 sequences, 44% seen once. Input material: blood. The receptors come from a girl between 5 and 17 years old with multiple sclerosis. CDR3s include the opening cysteine and the closing phenylalanine or tryptophan. A D gene is named only where the DNA matches it firmly. Not all rows give a size; the values are once, few, many and, for expanded clones, a class.

d_call	v_call	j_call	clone_size	cdr3_nt	cdr3_aa
NA	TRBV7-2	TRBJ1-6	few	TGTGCCAGCAGCCAACCGAATTCACCCCTCCACTTT	CASSQPNSPLHF
TRBD1	TRBV6-5	TRBJ2-3	NA	TGTGCCAGCAGTGCCGACAGGGCAGGAGATACGCAGTATTTT	CASSADRAGDTQYF
NA	TRBV10-1	TRBJ2-1	NA	TGCGCCAGCAGTGAACACAGGGATAATGAGCAGTTCTTC	CASSEHRDNEQFF
NA	TRBV5-6	TRBJ2-1	few	TGTGCCAGCAGCTTGCCGACAGCCGCCTACGAGCAGTTCTTC	CASSLPTAAYEQFF
TRBD1	TRBV29-1	TRBJ2-1	few	TGCAGCGTCCCATCGGGACAGGGTGATGATGAGCAGTTCTTC	CSVPSGQGDDEQFF
NA	TRBV7-2	TRBJ1-3	NA	TGTGCCAGCAGCCGAGGGGGGGGGTCTGGAAACACCATATATTTT	CASSRGGGSGNTIYF
TRBD2	TRBV10-3	TRBJ2-7	few	TGTGCCATCACTAACCCGGGACTAGCGGGAAGGGCGCACGAGCAGTACTTC	CAITNPGLAGRAHEQYF
TRBD2	TRBV12-3/TRBV12-4	TRBJ2-7	many	TGTGCCAGCAGACTAGCGGGAGGGACCTACGAGCAGTACTTC	CASRLAGGTYEQYF
NA	TRBV4-1	TRBJ2-7	few	TGCGCCAGCAGCCAAGACGGCGGGGCCTACGAGCAGTACTTC	CASSQDGGAYEQYF
NA	TRBV7-2	TRBJ2-1	few	TGTGCCAGCAGCTTAGAACATTCCTACAATGAGCAGTTCTTC	CASSLEHSYNEQFF
NA	TRBV5-1	TRBJ1-2	few	TGCGCCAGCAGCTTAGGACGCCCTGAAGATGGCTACACCTTC	CASSLGRPEDGYTF
TRBD1	TRBV30	TRBJ1-2	NA	TGTGCCTGGAGTTCCTGGGACAGGCAGAGGGGCTACACCTTC	CAWSSWDRQRGYTF
NA	TRBV5-1	TRBJ1-6	NA	TGCGCCAGCAGCCCGGCAGACAATTCACCCCTCCACTTT	CASSPADNSPLHF
NA	TRBV6-5	TRBJ1-2	NA	TGTGCCAGCAGTTACGCTGTTTACACCCCCTATGGCTACACCTTC	CASSYAVYTPYGYTF
TRBD1	TRBV6-6	TRBJ1-1	few	TGTGCCAGCAGTTACCCGGGGACAGCCCCGAGGGCTTTCTTT	CASSYPGTAPRAFF
TRBD2	TRBV7-9	TRBJ2-7	NA	TGTGCCAGCAGCTCCGGGACTAGCGTCGACCAGTACTTC	CASSSGTSVDQYF
NA	TRBV5-1	TRBJ2-3	few	TGCGCCAGCAGCCCTCCTACGAGCACAGATACGCAGTATTTT	CASSPPTSTDTQYF
NA	TRBV12-3/TRBV12-4	TRBJ2-3	NA	TGTGCCAGCAGTGCCCGGTGGCTAGCAGACACAGATACGCAGTATTTT	CASSARWLADTDTQYF
TRBD1	TRBV27	TRBJ2-4	NA	TGTGCCAGCAGTTTATTCGGGGACAGCGAGAAAAACATTCAGTACTTC	CASSLFGDSEKNIQYF
NA	TRBV10-3	TRBJ2-1	NA	TGTGCCATCAGTGAGACCGGGACGGATTACAATGAGCAGTTCTTC	CAISETGTDYNEQFF
NA	TRBV4-1	TRBJ1-5	NA	TGCGCCAGCAAGTCGGAGGCCTTTAGCAATCAGCCCCAGCATTTT	CASKSEAFSNQPQHF
NA	TRBV9	TRBJ2-7	NA	TGTGCCAGCAGCGTAGGTCCGGGAAGCTCCTACGAGCAGTACTTC	CASSVGPGSSYEQYF
NA	TRBV5-1	TRBJ2-1	NA	TGCGCCAGCAGCCCTGGGATAGATTACAATGAGCAGTTCTTC	CASSPGIDYNEQFF
NA	TRBV5-1	TRBJ2-1	NA	TGCGCCAGCAGTCTGGCAGGCGATCATGAAGCGTTCTTC	CASSLAGDHEAFF
TRBD1	TRBV5-1	TRBJ2-5	NA	TGCGCCAGCAGCGCGACAGGGGGCACGGAGACCCAGTACTTC	CASSATGGTETQYF
NA	TRBV5-1	TRBJ2-1	NA	TGCGCCAGCAGCCCCTCGGGAGCGGACCCTACAAATGAGCAGTTCTTC	CASSPSGADPTNEQFF
NA	TRBV6-6	TRBJ2-3	NA	TGTGCCAGCAGTTGCGGCCCCAAGGGTAGTATGGCAGATACGCAGTATTTT	CASSCGPKGSMADTQYF
TRBD2	TRBV5-1	TRBJ2-3	few	TGCGCCAGCAGTCTCCGGATAGCGGGGGGGTTAGATACGCAGTATTTT	CASSLRIAGGLDTQYF
NA	TRBV4-1	TRBJ2-1	NA	TGCGCCAGCAGCCAATACAGGGCACTTGCTCACAATGAGCAGTTCTTC	CASSQYRALAHNEQFF
NA	TRBV12-5	TRBJ2-1	NA	TGTGCTAGTGGGGACTACGGGGGCCCCTCCTACAATGAGCAGTTCTTC	CASGDYGGPSYNEQFF
TRBD1	TRBV12-3/TRBV12-4	TRBJ1-5	NA	TGTGCCAGCAGTCGACAGGGAGGACGCAATCAGCCCCAGCATTTT	CASSRQGGRNQPQHF
NA	TRBV7-2	TRBJ2-5	many	TGTGCCAGCAGCCAGAGAGCGGTACGGGGAGAGACCCAGTACTTC	CASSQRAVRGETQYF
NA	TRBV10-3	TRBJ1-2	few	TGTGCCATCCGCAACAGGCCAAACTATGGCTACACCTTC	CAIRNRPNYGYTF